This T cell receptor (beta chain) was sequenced in a study of cytomegalovirus exposure and HLA in healthy donors. Whole-study findings and limits: Subsequent analysis showed first-cohort TCR clusters tending to co-occur in 120 validation repertoires. Most TCRs appeared rarely, but some public TCRs recurred in many donors.

Turning to this clone: The antigen is undetermined.

This CDR3 region has 12 residues. Germline CDR1 and CDR2: SQVTM and ANQGSEA. V lost 3 bases to trimming and J lost 9 bases, with 12 bases between them. The table came from immunoSEQ multiplex PCR; TCRdb's copy has only in-frame clones and leaves some out. This sample has some 290,000 clones, with 88% found just once. This chain connects TRBV29-1 to TRBJ1-5; D remains unclear. Sequencing input: PBMCs. This clonotype originated in a young man in good health and CMV-seronegative. Here the CDR3 reads CSVEVRGGPQHF. In DNA form, the CDR3 reads TGCAGCGTTGAGGTCCGGGGTGGGCCCCAGCATTTT. Using reference TRBV29-1 and TRBJ1-5 for the parts outside the CDR3, the full variable domain is SAVISQKPSRDICQRGTSLTIQCQVDSQVTMMFWYRQQPGQSLTLIATANQGSEATYESGFVIDKFPISRPNLTFSTLTVSNMSPEDSSIYLCSVEVRGGPQHFGDGTRLSIL.